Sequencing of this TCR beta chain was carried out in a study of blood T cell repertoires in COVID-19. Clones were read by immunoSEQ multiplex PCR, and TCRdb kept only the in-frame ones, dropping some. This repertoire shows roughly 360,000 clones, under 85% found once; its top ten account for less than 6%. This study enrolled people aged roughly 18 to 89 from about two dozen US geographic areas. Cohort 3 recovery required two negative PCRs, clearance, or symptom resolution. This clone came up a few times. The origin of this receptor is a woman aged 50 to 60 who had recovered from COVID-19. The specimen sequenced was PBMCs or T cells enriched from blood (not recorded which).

CDR3 residues: CASSQDREEGNTIYF. CDR3 sequence (DNA): TGTGCCAGCAGCCAGGACAGGGAGGAAGGAAACACCATATATTTT. The chain uses TRBV4-2 and TRBJ1-3; 8 bases line up with TRBD1. The germline V gene has CDR1 LGHNA and CDR2 YNFKEQ. The CDR3 loop spans 15 amino acids. The J segment lost 4 bases and the V segment lost 3 bases, leaving 5 bases of the junction unmatched.